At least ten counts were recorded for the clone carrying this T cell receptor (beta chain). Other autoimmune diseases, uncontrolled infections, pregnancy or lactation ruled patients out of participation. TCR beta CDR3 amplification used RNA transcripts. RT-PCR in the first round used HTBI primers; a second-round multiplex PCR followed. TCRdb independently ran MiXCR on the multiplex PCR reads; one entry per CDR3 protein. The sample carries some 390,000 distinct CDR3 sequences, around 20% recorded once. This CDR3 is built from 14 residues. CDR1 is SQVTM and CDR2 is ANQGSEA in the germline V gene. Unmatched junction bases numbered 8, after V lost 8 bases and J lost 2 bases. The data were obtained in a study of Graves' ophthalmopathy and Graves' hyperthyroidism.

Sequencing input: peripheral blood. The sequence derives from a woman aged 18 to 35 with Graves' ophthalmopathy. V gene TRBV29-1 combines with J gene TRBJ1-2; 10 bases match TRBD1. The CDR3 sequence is CSLGTGVTNYGYTF. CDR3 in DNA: TGCAGCCTAGGGACAGGGGTCACCAACTATGGCTACACCTTC.